This T cell receptor beta chain was obtained from a study of T cells in women clearing cervical HPV infection. Study in general: Controls gave blood once infection was undetectable; cases at lesion identification. For cases, blood was sampled a median approximately 150 days after lesion detection, interquartile range roughly 80 to 200 days. General study results and limits: Repertoire richness, not evenness, was significantly elevated in CIN3+ cases versus controls.

Concerning this clone: Its antigen is not known. Sequencing ends 3 residues short of the CDR3 end; the germline J gene provides the rest.

This table comes from immunoSEQ multiplex PCR, and its TCRdb copy is limited to in-frame clones, with some not included. This listing includes tens of thousands of clones. This CDR3 has 14 amino acids. Germline lookup yields CDR1 DFQATT and CDR2 SNEGSKA (reference sequence). J is TRBJ2-3 and V is TRBV20-1, with 7 bases fitting TRBD2. Sequenced sample: blood buffy coat. This clonotype was sampled from a woman between 18 and 70 years old with a cervical HPV16 infection that either progressed to CIN3+ or cleared (not recorded which). CDR3 DNA, as far as it was read: TGCAGTGCGGAAGCTGGGGGGGTTGGGGAGACG. This codes for CSAEAGGVGET. The whole CDR3 reads CSAEAGGVGETQYF.